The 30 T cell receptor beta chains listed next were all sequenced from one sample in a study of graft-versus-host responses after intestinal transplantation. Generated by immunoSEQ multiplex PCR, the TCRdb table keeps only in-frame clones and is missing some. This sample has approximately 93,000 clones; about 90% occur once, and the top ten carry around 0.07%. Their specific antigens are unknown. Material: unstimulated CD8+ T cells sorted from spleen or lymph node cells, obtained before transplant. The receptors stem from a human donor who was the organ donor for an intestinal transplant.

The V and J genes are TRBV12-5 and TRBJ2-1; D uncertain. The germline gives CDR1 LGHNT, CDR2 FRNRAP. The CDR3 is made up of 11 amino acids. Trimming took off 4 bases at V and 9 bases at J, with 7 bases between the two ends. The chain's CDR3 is CASGYSSEQFF. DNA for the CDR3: TGTGCTAGTGGTTATAGCAGTGAGCAGTTCTTC.

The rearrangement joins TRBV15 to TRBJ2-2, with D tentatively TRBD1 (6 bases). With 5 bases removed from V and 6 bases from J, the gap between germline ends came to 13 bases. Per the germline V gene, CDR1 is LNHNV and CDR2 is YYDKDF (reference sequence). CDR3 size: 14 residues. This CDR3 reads CATSPDDRPGELFF. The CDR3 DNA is TGTGCCACCAGCCCCGATGACAGGCCCGGGGAGCTGTTTTTT. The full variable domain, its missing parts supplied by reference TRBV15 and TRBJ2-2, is DAMVIQNPRYQVTQFGKPVTLSCSQTLNHNVMYWYQQKSSQAPKLLFHYYDKDFNNEADTPDNFQSRRPNTSFCFLDIRSPGLGDTAMYLCATSPDDRPGELFFGEGSRLTVL.

CDR3 sequence: CASHGEGNTEAFF. CDR3 DNA sequence: TGTGCCAGCCATGGGGAGGGGAACACTGAAGCTTTCTTT. The chain combines TRBV13 with TRBJ1-1; no firm D call. CDR1 and CDR2 from the germline V gene are PRHDT and FYEKMQ (reference sequence). The V end lost 8 bases, the J end lost 1 base, and 11 bases lay between the germline ends. CDR3 length: 13 amino acids.

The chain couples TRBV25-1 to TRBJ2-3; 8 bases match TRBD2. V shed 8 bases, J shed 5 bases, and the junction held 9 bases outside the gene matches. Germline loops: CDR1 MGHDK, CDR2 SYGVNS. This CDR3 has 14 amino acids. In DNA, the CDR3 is TGTGCCAGCGGTAACGGGGGGGCCAGAGATACGCAGTATTTT. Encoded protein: CASGNGGARDTQYF.

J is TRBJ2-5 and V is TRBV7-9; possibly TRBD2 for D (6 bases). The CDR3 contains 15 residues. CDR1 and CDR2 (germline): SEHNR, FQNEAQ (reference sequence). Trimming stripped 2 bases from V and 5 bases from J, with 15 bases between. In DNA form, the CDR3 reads TGTGCCAGCAGCTTATCTAGGGAGGACGCGGAGACCCAGTACTTC. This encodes CASSLSREDAETQYF.

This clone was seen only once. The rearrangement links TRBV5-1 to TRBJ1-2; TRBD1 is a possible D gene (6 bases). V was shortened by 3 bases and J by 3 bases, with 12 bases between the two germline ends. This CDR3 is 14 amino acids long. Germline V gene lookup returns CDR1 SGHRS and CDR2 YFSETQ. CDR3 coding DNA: TGCGCCAGCAGCTGGACAGTCTCCGACTATGGCTACACCTTC. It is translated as CASSWTVSDYGYTF.

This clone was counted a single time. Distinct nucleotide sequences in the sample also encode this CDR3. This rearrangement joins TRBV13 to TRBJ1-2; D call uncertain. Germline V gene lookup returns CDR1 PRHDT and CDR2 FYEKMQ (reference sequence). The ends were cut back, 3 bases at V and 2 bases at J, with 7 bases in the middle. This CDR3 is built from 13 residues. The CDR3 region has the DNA TGTGCCAGCAGCTTTCAGGTGAACTATGGCTACACCTTC. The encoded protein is CASSFQVNYGYTF. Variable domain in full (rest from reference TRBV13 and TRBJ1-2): AAGVIQSPRHLIKEKRETATLKCYPIPRHDTVYWYQQGPGQDPQFLISFYEKMQSDKGSIPDRFSAQQFSDYHSELNMSSLELGDSALYFCASSFQVNYGYTFGSGTRLTVV.

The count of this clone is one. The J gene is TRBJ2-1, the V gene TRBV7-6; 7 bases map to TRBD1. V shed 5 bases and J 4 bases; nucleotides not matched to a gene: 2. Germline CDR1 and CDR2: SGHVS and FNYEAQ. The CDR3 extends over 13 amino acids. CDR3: CASSRDRYNEQFF. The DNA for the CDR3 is TGTGCCAGCAGCCGGGACAGATACAATGAGCAGTTCTTC.

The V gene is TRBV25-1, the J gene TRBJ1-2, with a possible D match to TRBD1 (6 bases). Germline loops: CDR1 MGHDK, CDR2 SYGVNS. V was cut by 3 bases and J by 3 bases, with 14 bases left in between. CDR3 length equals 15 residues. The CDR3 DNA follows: TGTGCCAGCAGTGACCCAACAGGGCGGCACTATGGCTACACCTTC. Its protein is CASSDPTGRHYGYTF.

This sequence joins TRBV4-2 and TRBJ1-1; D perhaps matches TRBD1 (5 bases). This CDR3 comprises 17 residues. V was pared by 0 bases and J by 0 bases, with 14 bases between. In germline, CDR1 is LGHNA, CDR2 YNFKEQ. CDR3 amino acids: CASSQDLGGVLNTEAFF. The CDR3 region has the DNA TGTGCCAGCAGCCAAGATTTGGGGGGGGTACTGAACACTGAAGCTTTCTTT.

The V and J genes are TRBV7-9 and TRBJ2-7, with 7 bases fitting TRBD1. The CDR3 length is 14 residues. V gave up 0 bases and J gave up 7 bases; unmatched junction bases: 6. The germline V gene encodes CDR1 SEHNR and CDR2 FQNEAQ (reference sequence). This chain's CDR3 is CASSLAETGREQYF. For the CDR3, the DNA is TGTGCCAGCAGCTTAGCGGAGACAGGGCGGGAGCAGTACTTC.

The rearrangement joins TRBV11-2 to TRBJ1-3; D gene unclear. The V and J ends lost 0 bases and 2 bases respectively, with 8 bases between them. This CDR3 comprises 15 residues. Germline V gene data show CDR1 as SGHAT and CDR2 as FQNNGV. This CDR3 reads CASSLDRRAGNTIYF. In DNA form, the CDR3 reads TGTGCCAGCAGCTTAGATAGGAGGGCTGGAAACACCATATATTTT.

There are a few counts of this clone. CDR3 residues: CASSYSFGETQYF. CDR3 in DNA: TGTGCCAGCAGTTACTCTTTCGGAGAGACCCAGTACTTC. The V call is TRBV6-5, the J call TRBJ2-5; D is uncertain. The CDR3 extends over 13 amino acids. The germline V gene has CDR1 MNHEY and CDR2 SVGAGI. Between the trimmed V and J ends, which lost 0 bases and 4 bases, there was a span of 6 bases.

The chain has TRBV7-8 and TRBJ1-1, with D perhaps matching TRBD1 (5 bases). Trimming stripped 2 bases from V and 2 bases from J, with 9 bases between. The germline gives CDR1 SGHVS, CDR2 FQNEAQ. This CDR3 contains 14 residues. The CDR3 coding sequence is TGTGCCAGCAGCTTACAGCAGGGTAACACTGAAGCTTTCTTT. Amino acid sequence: CASSLQQGNTEAFF.

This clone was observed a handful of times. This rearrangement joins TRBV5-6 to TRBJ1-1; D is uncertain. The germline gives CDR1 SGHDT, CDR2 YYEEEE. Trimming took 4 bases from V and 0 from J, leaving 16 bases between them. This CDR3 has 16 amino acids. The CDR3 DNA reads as TGTGCCAGCAGCGCTGGACTGTCCGACTTGAACACTGAAGCTTTCTTT. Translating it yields CASSAGLSDLNTEAFF.

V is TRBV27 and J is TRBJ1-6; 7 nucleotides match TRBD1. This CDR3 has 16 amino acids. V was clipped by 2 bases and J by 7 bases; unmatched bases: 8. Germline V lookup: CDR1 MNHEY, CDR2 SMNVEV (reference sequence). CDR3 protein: CASSLVSGTANSPLHF. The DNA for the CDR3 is TGTGCCAGCAGTTTAGTTTCCGGGACAGCCAATTCACCCCTCCACTTT.

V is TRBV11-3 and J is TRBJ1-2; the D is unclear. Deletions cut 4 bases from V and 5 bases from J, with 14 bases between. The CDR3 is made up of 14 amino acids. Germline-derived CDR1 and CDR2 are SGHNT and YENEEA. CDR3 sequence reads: CASSSLKTGYGYTF. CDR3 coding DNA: TGTGCCAGCAGCTCGCTAAAGACGGGGTATGGCTACACCTTC.

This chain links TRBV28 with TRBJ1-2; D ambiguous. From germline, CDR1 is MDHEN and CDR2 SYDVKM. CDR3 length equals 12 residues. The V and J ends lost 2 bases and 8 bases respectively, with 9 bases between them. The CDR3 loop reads CASSLQQTGYTF. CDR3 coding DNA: TGTGCCAGCAGTTTACAACAGACGGGCTACACCTTC.

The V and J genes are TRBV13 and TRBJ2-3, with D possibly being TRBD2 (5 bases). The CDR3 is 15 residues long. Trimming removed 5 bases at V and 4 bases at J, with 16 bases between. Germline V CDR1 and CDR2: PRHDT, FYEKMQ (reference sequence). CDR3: CASSPSSGDADTQYF. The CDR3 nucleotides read TGTGCCAGCAGCCCTAGCTCCGGAGATGCAGATACGCAGTATTTT.

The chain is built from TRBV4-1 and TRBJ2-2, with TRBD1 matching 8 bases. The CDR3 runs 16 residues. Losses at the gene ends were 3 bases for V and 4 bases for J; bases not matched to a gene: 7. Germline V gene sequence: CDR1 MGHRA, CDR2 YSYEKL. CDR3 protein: CASSHEWQGATGELFF. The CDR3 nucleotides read TGCGCCAGCAGCCATGAGTGGCAGGGGGCCACCGGGGAGCTGTTTTTT.

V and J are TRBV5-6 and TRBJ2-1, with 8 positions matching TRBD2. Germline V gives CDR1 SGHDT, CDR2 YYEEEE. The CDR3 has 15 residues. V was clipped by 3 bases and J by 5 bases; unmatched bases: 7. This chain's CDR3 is CASSSASGGNNEQFF. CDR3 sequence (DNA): TGTGCCAGCAGCTCGGCCAGCGGGGGAAACAATGAGCAGTTCTTC.

The CDR3 nucleotides read TGTGCCAGCAGCGTTACCCAGGGTTCCACTGAAGCTTTCTTT. Translation gives CASSVTQGSTEAFF. The chain employs TRBV9 and TRBJ1-1; D is possibly TRBD1 (5 bases). The CDR3 covers 14 residues. With 2 bases removed from V and 4 bases from J, the gap between germline ends came to 12 bases. Germline V gene sequence: CDR1 SGDLS, CDR2 YYNGEE.

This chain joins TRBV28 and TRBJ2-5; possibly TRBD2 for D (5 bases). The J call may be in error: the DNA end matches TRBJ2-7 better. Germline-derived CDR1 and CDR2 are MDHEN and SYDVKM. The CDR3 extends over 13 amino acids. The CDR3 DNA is TGTGCCAGCAGTTTCGGACTTCTCTACGAGCAGTACTTC. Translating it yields CASSFGLLYEQYF.

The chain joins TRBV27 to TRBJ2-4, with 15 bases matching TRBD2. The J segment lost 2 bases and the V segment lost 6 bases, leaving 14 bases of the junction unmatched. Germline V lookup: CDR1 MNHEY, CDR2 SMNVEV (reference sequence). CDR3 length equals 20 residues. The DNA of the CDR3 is TGTGCCAGCAGGACACTGAGGACTAGCGGGAGGGGCGGGTCCAAAAACATTCAGTACTTC. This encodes CASRTLRTSGRGGSKNIQYF.

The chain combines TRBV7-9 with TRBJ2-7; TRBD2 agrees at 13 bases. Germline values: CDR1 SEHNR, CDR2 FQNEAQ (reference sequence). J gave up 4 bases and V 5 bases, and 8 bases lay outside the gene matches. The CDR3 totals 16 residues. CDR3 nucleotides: TGTGCCAGCAGCGGGAGGACTAGCGGGAGCCTATACGAGCAGTACTTC. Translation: CASSGRTSGSLYEQYF.

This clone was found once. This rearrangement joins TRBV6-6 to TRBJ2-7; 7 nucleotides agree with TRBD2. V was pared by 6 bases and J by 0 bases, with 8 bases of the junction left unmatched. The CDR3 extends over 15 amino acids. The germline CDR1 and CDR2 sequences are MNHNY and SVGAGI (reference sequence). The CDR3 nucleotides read TGTGCCAGCAGCTATAGGGAGGGGAGCTCCTACGAGCAGTACTTC. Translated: CASSYREGSSYEQYF.

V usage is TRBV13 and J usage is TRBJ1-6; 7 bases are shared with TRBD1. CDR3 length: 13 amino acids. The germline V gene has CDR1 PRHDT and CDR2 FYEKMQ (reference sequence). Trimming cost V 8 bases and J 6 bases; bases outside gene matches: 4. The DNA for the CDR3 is TGTGCCAGCGGGACAGCCAGTAATTCACCCCTCCACTTT. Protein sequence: CASGTASNSPLHF.

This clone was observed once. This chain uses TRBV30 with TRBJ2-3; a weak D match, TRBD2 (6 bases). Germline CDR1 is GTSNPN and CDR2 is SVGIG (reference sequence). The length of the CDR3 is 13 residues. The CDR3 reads CAQTGGVTDTQYF. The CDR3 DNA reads TGTGCACAGACCGGGGGAGTCACAGATACGCAGTATTTT.

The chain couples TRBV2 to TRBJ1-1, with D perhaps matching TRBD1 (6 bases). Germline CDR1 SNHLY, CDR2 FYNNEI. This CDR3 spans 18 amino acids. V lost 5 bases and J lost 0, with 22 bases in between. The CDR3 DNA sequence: TGTGCCAGCAGTTTTCTGGGCAGGGGAGGGTCCATGAACACTGAAGCTTTCTTT. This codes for CASSFLGRGGSMNTEAFF.

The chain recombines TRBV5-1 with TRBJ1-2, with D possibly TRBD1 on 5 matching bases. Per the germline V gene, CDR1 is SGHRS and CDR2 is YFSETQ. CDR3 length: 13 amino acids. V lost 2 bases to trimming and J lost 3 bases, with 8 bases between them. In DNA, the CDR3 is TGCGCCAGCAGCTTTCTGGGGCACTATGGCTACACCTTC. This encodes CASSFLGHYGYTF.